The 26 T cell receptor beta chains below were found in one sample sequenced in a study of blood T cell repertoires in COVID-19. Clones were read by immunoSEQ multiplex PCR, and TCRdb kept only the in-frame ones, dropping some. The sample lists 330,000 or so clones, roughly 87% occurring once. Specimen: peripheral blood. These receptors were taken from a man aged 30 to 39 with COVID-19, enrolled during active disease.

The chain's CDR3 is CASSYVGETQYF. CDR3 DNA sequence: TGTGCCAGCAGTTACGTCGGGGAGACCCAGTACTTC. The chain joins TRBV6-5 to TRBJ2-5; D not certain. Between the trimmed V and J ends, which lost 2 bases and 5 bases, there was a span of 6 bases. The germline V gene encodes CDR1 MNHEY and CDR2 SVGAGI. The CDR3 totals 12 residues.

The chain couples TRBV2 to TRBJ1-1; a possible D gene is TRBD1 (6 bases). The germline V gene has CDR1 SNHLY and CDR2 FYNNEI. The CDR3 is 13 residues long. The ends were cut back, 6 bases at V and 11 bases at J, with 19 bases in the middle. Here the CDR3 DNA reads TGTGCCAGCAGATCACATGAACTTCAGGGGGCTTTCTTT. It codes for CASRSHELQGAFF.

CDR3 residues: CAISDGEGVETQYF. The CDR3 coding sequence is TGTGCCATCAGTGACGGAGAGGGGGTGGAGACCCAGTACTTC. This sequence joins TRBV10-3 and TRBJ2-5; weak D call: TRBD1 (6 bases). Germline CDR1 reads ENHRY; CDR2 reads SYGVKD. V was cut by 3 bases and J by 5 bases, with 13 bases left in between. The CDR3 loop spans 14 amino acids.

The chain carries TRBV28 and TRBJ2-2; D perhaps matches TRBD1 (6 bases). CDR1 is MDHEN and CDR2 is SYDVKM in the germline V gene. This CDR3 spans 14 amino acids. V lost 4 bases and J lost 4, with 10 bases in between. CDR3 in DNA: TGTGCCAGCAGTTCCACAGGGACCACCGGGGAGCTGTTTTTT. Translated: CASSSTGTTGELFF.

This clone showed up many times. The genes are TRBV4-2 and TRBJ2-7; D might be TRBD2 (6 bases). This CDR3 is 14 amino acids long. V gave up 0 bases and J gave up 7 bases, with 13 bases separating them. The germline V gene encodes CDR1 LGHNA and CDR2 YNFKEQ. CDR3 protein: CASSQESGRSEQYF. The CDR3 DNA reads TGTGCCAGCAGCCAAGAAAGCGGGCGATCTGAGCAGTACTTC.

CDR3 sequence: CASSMGGTSGRYEQYF. CDR3 nucleotide sequence: TGTGCCAGTAGTATGGGGGGTACTAGCGGGAGATACGAGCAGTACTTC. This chain links TRBV19 with TRBJ2-7; 11 positions match TRBD2. Germline V gene data show CDR1 as LNHDA and CDR2 as SQIVND (reference sequence). The CDR3 runs 16 residues. The V gene end was trimmed by 3 bases and the J gene end by 4 bases; junction bases not matched to a gene: 8.

The rearrangement links TRBV4-3 to TRBJ1-2; 7 nucleotides match TRBD1. CDR1 LGHNA and CDR2 YSLEER come from the germline V gene. CDR3 size: 15 residues. The V and J ends lost 0 bases and 0 bases, in that order; junction bases with no gene match: 1. CDR3 protein: CASSQDDRANYGYTF. CDR3 DNA sequence: TGCGCCAGCAGCCAAGACGACAGGGCTAACTATGGCTACACCTTC.

The V gene is TRBV14, the J gene TRBJ2-1; 9 bases fit TRBD2. Trimming at V came to 8 bases and at J to 9 bases, leaving 11 bases not matched to a gene. The CDR3 contains 14 residues. Per the germline V gene, CDR1 is SGHDN and CDR2 is FVKESK. The CDR3 DNA sequence: TGTGCCAGCCAGGGTAGCGGGAGAGGAGGTGAGCAGTTCTTC. Protein sequence: CASQGSGRGGEQFF.

The V and J genes are TRBV11-2 and TRBJ1-1; weak D call: TRBD1 (5 bases). Trimming stripped 5 bases from V and 3 bases from J, with 16 bases between. This CDR3 region has 15 residues. The germline V gene has CDR1 SGHAT and CDR2 FQNNGV. DNA of the CDR3: TGTGCCAGCAGCCCTTTATTAGGGGCGCACACTGAAGCTTTCTTT. Protein sequence: CASSPLLGAHTEAFF.

This chain links TRBV5-4 with TRBJ2-1, with 10 bases that match TRBD2. V shed 4 bases, J shed 6 bases, and the junction held 7 bases outside the gene matches. Germline assignment: CDR1 SGHNT and CDR2 YYREEE (reference sequence). The CDR3 has 15 residues. The CDR3 spells CASSHTSGVGNEQFF. In DNA, the CDR3 is TGTGCCAGCAGCCATACTAGCGGGGTAGGCAATGAGCAGTTCTTC.

The chain is built from TRBV10-3 and TRBJ2-1; TRBD2 aligns across 10 bases. There are 16 residues in the CDR3. J lost 5 bases, V lost 10 bases, and 14 bases had no gene match. CDR1 is ENHRY and CDR2 is SYGVKD in the germline V gene. The CDR3 loop reads CATLQGERGGNNEQFF. CDR3 sequence (DNA): TGTGCCACCCTACAAGGTGAGCGGGGGGGCAACAATGAGCAGTTCTTC.

The chain links TRBV2 to TRBJ2-5; D might be TRBD1 (5 bases). This CDR3 contains 13 residues. V dropped 4 bases and J dropped 2 bases, with 8 bases sitting between them. In germline, CDR1 is SNHLY, CDR2 FYNNEI. CDR3 nucleotides: TGTGCCAGCAGTGTCAGGGTACAAGAGACCCAGTACTTC. Translation: CASSVRVQETQYF.

This clone appeared once. J is TRBJ2-3 and V is TRBV28, with D possibly matching TRBD2 (5 bases). This CDR3 spans 13 amino acids. Per the germline V gene, CDR1 is MDHEN and CDR2 is SYDVKM. V was shortened by 1 base and J by 5 bases, with 7 bases between the two germline ends. The CDR3 sequence: CASSLSGGDTQYF. The CDR3 region has the DNA TGTGCCAGCAGTTTATCCGGAGGAGATACGCAGTATTTT.

This chain uses TRBV4-2 with TRBJ1-2; D might be TRBD1 (6 bases). Trimming removed 0 bases at V and 1 base at J, with 12 bases between. The CDR3 is 16 residues long. In germline, CDR1 is LGHNA, CDR2 YNFKEQ. The CDR3, as DNA: TGTGCCAGCAGCCAAGATTACGAGGGGGTTAACTATGGCTACACCTTC. Translating it yields CASSQDYEGVNYGYTF.

The V call is TRBV29-1, the J call TRBJ2-7, with 7 bases that match TRBD1. Looked up from germline, CDR1 is SQVTM and CDR2 is ANQGSEA. The CDR3 length is 13 residues. V was pared by 4 bases and J by 2 bases, with 5 bases of the junction left unmatched. CDR3 region: CSVARQGTYEQYF. The CDR3 DNA reads as TGCAGCGTTGCGAGACAGGGTACCTACGAGCAGTACTTC.

The chain combines TRBV27 with TRBJ2-3; the match to TRBD2 covers 12 bases. This CDR3 has 19 amino acids. V shed 5 bases, J shed 0 bases, and the junction held 12 bases outside the gene matches. The germline V gene has CDR1 MNHEY and CDR2 SMNVEV (reference sequence). The CDR3 region has the DNA TGTGCCAGCAGTAAAGACGAACTCGGGACTAGCGGGAGCACAGATACGCAGTATTTT. Protein sequence: CASSKDELGTSGSTDTQYF.

The chain uses TRBV28 and TRBJ1-1; TRBD1 matches at 11 bases. This CDR3 comprises 16 residues. Trimming at V came to 4 bases and at J to 8 bases, leaving 12 bases not matched to a gene. CDR1 is MDHEN, CDR2 SYDVKM, per germline. CDR3 sequence reads: CASSSLGQGAGKEAFF. In DNA form, the CDR3 reads TGTGCCAGCAGTTCACTAGGACAGGGGGCGGGTAAGGAAGCTTTCTTT.

The rearrangement links TRBV11-3 to TRBJ2-3; 7 nucleotides line up with TRBD1. J was trimmed by 11 bases and V by 0 bases; bases with no gene match: 11. This CDR3 has 15 amino acids. In germline, CDR1 is SGHNT, CDR2 YENEEA. The CDR3, as DNA: TGTGCCAGCAGCTTAGACGGGCCAGGGGGTCGGGGGCAGTATTTT. Protein sequence: CASSLDGPGGRGQYF. Full variable domain (missing parts from reference TRBV11-3 and TRBJ2-3): EAGVVQSPRYKIIEKKQPVAFWCNPISGHNTLYWYLQNLGQGPELLIRYENEEAVDDSQLPKDRFSAERLKGVDSTLKIQPAELGDSAVYLCASSLDGPGGRGQYFGPGTRLTVL.

V and J are TRBV5-1 and TRBJ2-7, with TRBD1 matching over 9 bases. Germline loops: CDR1 SGHRS, CDR2 YFSETQ. V lost 1 base and J lost 2; bases outside the gene matches: 4. This CDR3 is built from 15 residues. The CDR3 region is CASSLLGTGTYEQYF. CDR3 bases: TGCGCCAGCAGCTTGCTTGGGACAGGGACCTACGAGCAGTACTTC.

This rearrangement joins TRBV28 to TRBJ2-7, with 10 bases fitting TRBD1. V shed 7 bases, J shed 1 base, and the junction held 7 bases outside the gene matches. The CDR3 sequence is 15 residues long. Germline V gene data show CDR1 as MDHEN and CDR2 as SYDVKM. The DNA of the CDR3 is TGTGCCAGCATTGTGGGACAGGGGCGATCCTACGAGCAGTACTTC. Translating it yields CASIVGQGRSYEQYF.

V and J are TRBV19 and TRBJ1-5; TRBD1 matches 8 bases. CDR1 and CDR2 from the germline V gene are LNHDA and SQIVND (reference sequence). The CDR3 length is 15 residues. Germline trimming cut 3 bases from V and 1 base from J; bases unmatched to any gene: 2. In nucleotides, the CDR3 is TGTGCCAGTAGTATCGGACAGGGAAGCAATCAGCCCCAGCATTTT. Translating gives CASSIGQGSNQPQHF.

The V call is TRBV11-2, the J call TRBJ2-1, with 7 bases fitting TRBD1. V gave up 2 bases and J gave up 6 bases; unmatched junction bases: 4. The CDR3 contains 14 residues. The germline V gene has CDR1 SGHAT and CDR2 FQNNGV. CDR3 DNA sequence: TGTGCCAGCAGCTTACCACAGGGGATCAATGAGCAGTTCTTC. Residues: CASSLPQGINEQFF.

This sequence joins TRBV25-1 and TRBJ2-7; 7 nucleotides match TRBD1. The CDR3 has 15 amino acids. V dropped 4 bases and J dropped 2; count of bases not matched to a gene: 8. In germline, CDR1 is MGHDK, CDR2 SYGVNS. The CDR3 sequence: CASSAPTGYPYEQYF. The CDR3 DNA is TGTGCCAGCAGTGCCCCGACAGGGTACCCCTACGAGCAGTACTTC.

This clone was seen only a few times. The chain employs TRBV7-9 and TRBJ1-1; perhaps TRBD1 as D (6 bases). The CDR3 loop spans 14 amino acids. V was trimmed by 5 bases and J by 5 bases, leaving 15 bases between them. CDR1 and CDR2 (germline): SEHNR, FQNEAQ (reference sequence). In DNA form, the CDR3 reads TGTGCCAGCAGCGTACAGGGACCTGGGACTGAAGCTTTCTTT. Protein: CASSVQGPGTEAFF.

The chain couples TRBV5-4 to TRBJ2-7, with a weak D call TRBD1 (5 bases). Looked up from germline, CDR1 is SGHNT and CDR2 is YYREEE (reference sequence). V shed 4 bases and J shed 6 bases, with 17 bases lying between them. This CDR3 has 14 residues. The DNA for the CDR3 is TGTGCCAGCAGCCCCCCTGGGTGGGGCACCGAGCAGTACTTC. Translation: CASSPPGWGTEQYF.

The V gene is TRBV5-1, the J gene TRBJ2-2; 7 nucleotides align to TRBD2. This CDR3 has 18 residues. With 4 bases clipped from V and 1 base from J, the junction kept 13 bases outside the gene matches. Germline lookup yields CDR1 SGHRS and CDR2 YFSETQ. The DNA of the CDR3 is TGCGCCAGCAGCCCGTATCAGCGGGGTGAGGTGAACACCGGGGAGCTGTTTTTT. Translating it yields CASSPYQRGEVNTGELFF.